This T cell receptor beta chain was captured by sequencing in a study of blood T cell repertoires in COVID-19. Study-wide context: Nucleic acid was either cDNA or gDNA, and it came from T cells, B-cell-depleted T cells, or PBMCs.

Sequenced by immunoSEQ multiplex PCR; TCRdb stores in-frame clones only, minus some. This sample carries 150,000 to 170,000 clones, about 80% of them seen once, and the ten largest clones take 9% to 14%. This CDR3 has 15 amino acids. J gave up 7 bases and V 3 bases, and 10 bases lay outside the gene matches. The V gene's germline CDR1 is PRHDT and CDR2 FYEKMQ (reference sequence). This chain connects TRBV13 to TRBJ2-7; TRBD2 matches 9 bases. The material sequenced was peripheral blood. The source of this sequence is a woman aged 55 to 70 with COVID-19, enrolled during active disease. In nucleotides, the CDR3 is TGTGCCAGCAGCTTTAGCGGGAGACCCCCCCAGGAGCAGTACTTC. Residues: CASSFSGRPPQEQYF.